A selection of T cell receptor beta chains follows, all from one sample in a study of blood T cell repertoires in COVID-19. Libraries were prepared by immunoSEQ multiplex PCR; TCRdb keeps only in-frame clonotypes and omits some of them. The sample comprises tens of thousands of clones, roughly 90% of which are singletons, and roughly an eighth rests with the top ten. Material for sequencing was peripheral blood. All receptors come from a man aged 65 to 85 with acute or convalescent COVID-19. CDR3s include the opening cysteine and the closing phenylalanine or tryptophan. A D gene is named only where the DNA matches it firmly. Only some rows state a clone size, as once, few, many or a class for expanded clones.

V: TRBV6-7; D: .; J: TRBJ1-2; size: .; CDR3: CANHAPADPNYGYTF; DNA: TGTGCCAATCACGCACCAGCGGACCCTAACTATGGCTACACCTTC
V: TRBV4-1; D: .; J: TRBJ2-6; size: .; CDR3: CASSRTGSGANVLTF; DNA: TGCGCCAGCAGCCGTACAGGCTCTGGGGCCAACGTCCTGACTTTC
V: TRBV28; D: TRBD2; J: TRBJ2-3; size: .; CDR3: CASSLPPSGSADTQYF; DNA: TGTGCCAGCAGTTTACCCCCTAGCGGGAGCGCAGATACGCAGTATTTT
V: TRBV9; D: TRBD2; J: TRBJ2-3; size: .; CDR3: CASSFSGTLTDTQYF; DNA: TGTGCCAGCAGCTTTAGCGGGACCCTCACAGATACGCAGTATTTT
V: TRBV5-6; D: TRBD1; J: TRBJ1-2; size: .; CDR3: CASSPRTGDYGYTF; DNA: TGTGCCAGCAGTCCAAGGACAGGGGACTATGGCTACACCTTC
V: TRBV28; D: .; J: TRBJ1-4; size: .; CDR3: CASSALGLGNEKLFF; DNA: TGTGCCAGCAGTGCATTGGGGCTAGGTAATGAAAAACTGTTTTTT
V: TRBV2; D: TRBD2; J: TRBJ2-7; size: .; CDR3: CASTRTSGRVGFYEQYF; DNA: TGTGCCAGCACCCGGACTAGCGGGAGAGTCGGATTCTACGAGCAGTACTTC
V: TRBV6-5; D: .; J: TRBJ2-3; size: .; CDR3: CASSYSSDTQYF; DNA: TGTGCCAGCAGTTACTCCTCAGATACGCAGTATTTT
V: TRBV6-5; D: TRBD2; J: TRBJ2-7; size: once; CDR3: CASRISGSHEQYF; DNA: TGTGCCAGCAGGATTAGCGGGAGTCACGAGCAGTACTTC
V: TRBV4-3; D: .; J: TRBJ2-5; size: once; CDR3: CASSQDFGQQETQYF; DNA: TGCGCCAGCAGCCAAGATTTTGGACAGCAAGAGACCCAGTACTTC
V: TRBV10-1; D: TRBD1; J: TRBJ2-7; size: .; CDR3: CANPGQGNYEQYF; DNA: TGCGCCAACCCGGGACAGGGTAACTACGAGCAGTACTTC
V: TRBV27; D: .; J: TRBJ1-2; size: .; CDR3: CASSSDWGGGADGYTF; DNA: TGTGCCAGCAGCTCCGATTGGGGAGGGGGGGCAGATGGCTACACCTTC
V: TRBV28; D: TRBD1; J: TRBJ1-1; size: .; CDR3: CASSLGTGNTNTEAFF; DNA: TGTGCCAGCAGTTTAGGGACAGGGAACACTAACACTGAAGCTTTCTTT
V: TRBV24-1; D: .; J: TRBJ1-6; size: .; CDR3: CATSALGQNNSPLHF; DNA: TGTGCCACCAGTGCCCTCGGACAGAATAATTCACCCCTCCACTTT
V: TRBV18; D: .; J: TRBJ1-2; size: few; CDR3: CASSDYQGNYGYTF; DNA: TGTGCCAGCTCGGATTATCAGGGCAACTATGGCTACACCTTC
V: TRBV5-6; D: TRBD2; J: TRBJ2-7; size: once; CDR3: CASSSRAGGVGEQYF; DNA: TGTGCCAGCAGCTCGCGAGCGGGAGGCGTAGGAGAGCAGTACTTC
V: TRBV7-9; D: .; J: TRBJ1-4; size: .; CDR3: CASSSRTATNEKLFF; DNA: TGTGCCAGCAGCTCCAGGACAGCAACTAATGAAAAACTGTTTTTT